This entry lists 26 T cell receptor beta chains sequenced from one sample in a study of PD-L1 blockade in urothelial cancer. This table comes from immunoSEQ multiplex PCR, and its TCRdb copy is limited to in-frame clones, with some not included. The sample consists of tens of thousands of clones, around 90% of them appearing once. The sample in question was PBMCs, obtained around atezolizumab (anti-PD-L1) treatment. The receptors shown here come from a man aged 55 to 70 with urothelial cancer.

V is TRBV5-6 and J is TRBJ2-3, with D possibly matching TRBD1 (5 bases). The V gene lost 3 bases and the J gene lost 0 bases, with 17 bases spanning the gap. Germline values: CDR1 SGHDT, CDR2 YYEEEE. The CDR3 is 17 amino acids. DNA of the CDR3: TGTGCCAGCAGCTCCCAGGGTGGGGCCCCTAGCACAGATACGCAGTATTTT. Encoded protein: CASSSQGGAPSTDTQYF.

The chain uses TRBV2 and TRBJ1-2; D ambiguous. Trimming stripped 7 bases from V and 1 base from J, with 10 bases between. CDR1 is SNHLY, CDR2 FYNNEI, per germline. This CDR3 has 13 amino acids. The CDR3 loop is CASKTGLNYGYTF. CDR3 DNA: TGTGCCAGCAAAACGGGTCTTAACTATGGCTACACCTTC.

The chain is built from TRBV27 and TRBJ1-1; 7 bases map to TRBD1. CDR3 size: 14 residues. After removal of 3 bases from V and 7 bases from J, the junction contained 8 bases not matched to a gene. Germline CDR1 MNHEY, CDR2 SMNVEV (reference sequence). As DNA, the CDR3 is TGTGCCAGCAGTTTGGGAACAGGGGAATTTGAAGCTTTCTTT. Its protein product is CASSLGTGEFEAFF.

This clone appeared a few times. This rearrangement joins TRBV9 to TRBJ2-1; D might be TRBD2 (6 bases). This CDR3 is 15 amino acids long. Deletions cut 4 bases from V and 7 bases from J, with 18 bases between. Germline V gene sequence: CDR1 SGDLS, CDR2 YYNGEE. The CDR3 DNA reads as TGTGCCAGCAGCTATACTCTTAGCGGCGGGAATGAGCAGTTCTTC. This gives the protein CASSYTLSGGNEQFF.

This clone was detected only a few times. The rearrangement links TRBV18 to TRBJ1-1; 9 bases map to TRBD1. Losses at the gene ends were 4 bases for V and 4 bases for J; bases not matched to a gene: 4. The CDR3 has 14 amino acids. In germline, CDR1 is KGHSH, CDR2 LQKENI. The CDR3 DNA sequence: TGTGCCAGCTCACGAGGGACAGGGATCACTGAAGCTTTCTTT. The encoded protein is CASSRGTGITEAFF. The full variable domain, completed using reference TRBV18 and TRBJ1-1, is NAGVMQNPRHLVRRRGQEARLRCSPMKGHSHVYWYRQLPEEGLKFMVYLQKENIIDESGMPKERFSAEFPKEGPSILRIQQVVRGDSAAYFCASSRGTGITEAFFGQGTRLTVV.

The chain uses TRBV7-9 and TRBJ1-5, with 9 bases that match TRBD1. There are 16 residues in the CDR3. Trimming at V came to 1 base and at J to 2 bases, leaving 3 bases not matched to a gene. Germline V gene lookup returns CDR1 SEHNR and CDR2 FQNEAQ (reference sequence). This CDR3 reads CASSLGTGAGNQPQHF. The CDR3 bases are TGTGCCAGCAGCTTAGGGACAGGGGCTGGCAATCAGCCCCAGCATTTT.

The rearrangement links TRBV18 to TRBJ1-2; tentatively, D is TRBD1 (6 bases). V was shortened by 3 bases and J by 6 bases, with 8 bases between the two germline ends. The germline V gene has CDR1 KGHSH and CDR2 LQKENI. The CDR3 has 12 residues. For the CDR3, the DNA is TGTGCCAGCTCACCCGACAGGAATGGCTACACCTTC. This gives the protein CASSPDRNGYTF.

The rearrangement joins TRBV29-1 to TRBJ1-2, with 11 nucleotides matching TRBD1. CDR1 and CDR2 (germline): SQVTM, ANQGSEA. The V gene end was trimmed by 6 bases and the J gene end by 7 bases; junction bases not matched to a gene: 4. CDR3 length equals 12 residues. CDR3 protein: CSVGQGERGYTF. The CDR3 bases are TGCAGCGTGGGACAGGGGGAACGTGGCTACACCTTC. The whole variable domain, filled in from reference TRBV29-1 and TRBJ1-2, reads SAVISQKPSRDICQRGTSLTIQCQVDSQVTMMFWYRQQPGQSLTLIATANQGSEATYESGFVIDKFPISRPNLTFSTLTVSNMSPEDSSIYLCSVGQGERGYTFGSGTRLTVV.

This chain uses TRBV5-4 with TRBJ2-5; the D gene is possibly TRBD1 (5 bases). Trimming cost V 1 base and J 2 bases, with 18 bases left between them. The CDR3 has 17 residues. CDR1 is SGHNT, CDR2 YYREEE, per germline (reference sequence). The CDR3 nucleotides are TGTGCCAGCAGCTTGATGCCAGGGATGCGGTATCAAGAGACCCAGTACTTC. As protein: CASSLMPGMRYQETQYF.

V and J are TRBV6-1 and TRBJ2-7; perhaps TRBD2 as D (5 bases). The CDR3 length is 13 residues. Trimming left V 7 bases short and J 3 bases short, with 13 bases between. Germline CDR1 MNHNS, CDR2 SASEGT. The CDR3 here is CASIPGWGYEQYF. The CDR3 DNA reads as TGTGCCAGCATACCGGGATGGGGCTACGAGCAGTACTTC.

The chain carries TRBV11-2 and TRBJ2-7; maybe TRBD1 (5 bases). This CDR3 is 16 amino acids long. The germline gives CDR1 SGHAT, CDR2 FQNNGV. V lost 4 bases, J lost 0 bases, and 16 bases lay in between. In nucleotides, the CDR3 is TGTGCCAGCAGCTCCGGCAAACAGGATTTCTCCTACGAGCAGTACTTC. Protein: CASSSGKQDFSYEQYF.

The CDR3 DNA follows: TGTGCCAGCAGCCCAGACAGGGATGGCTACGAGCAGTACTTC. It yields the protein CASSPDRDGYEQYF. The V and J genes are TRBV11-3 and TRBJ2-7; TRBD1 matches at 7 bases. The V gene end was trimmed by 5 bases and the J gene end by 3 bases; junction bases not matched to a gene: 7. CDR1 SGHNT and CDR2 YENEEA come from the germline V gene. The length of the CDR3 is 14 residues.

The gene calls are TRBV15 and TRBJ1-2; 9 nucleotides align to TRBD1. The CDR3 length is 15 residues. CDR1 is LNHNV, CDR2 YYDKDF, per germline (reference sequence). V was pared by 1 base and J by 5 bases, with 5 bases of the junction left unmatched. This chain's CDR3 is CATSRARTGEYGYTF. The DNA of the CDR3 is TGTGCCACCAGCAGAGCCCGGACAGGGGAATATGGCTACACCTTC.

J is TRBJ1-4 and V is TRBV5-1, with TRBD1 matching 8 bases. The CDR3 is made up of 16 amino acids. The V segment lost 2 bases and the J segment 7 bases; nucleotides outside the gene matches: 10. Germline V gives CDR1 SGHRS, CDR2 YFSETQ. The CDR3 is CASSLAPGGGSEKLFF. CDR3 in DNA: TGCGCCAGCAGCTTAGCCCCAGGGGGCGGAAGTGAAAAACTGTTTTTT.

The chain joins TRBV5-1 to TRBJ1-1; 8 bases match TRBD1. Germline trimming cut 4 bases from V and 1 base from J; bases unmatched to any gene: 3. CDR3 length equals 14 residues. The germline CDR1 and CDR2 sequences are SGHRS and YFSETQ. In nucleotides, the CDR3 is TGCGCCAGCAGCGGGGGACAGGAGAACACTGAAGCTTTCTTT. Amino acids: CASSGGQENTEAFF.

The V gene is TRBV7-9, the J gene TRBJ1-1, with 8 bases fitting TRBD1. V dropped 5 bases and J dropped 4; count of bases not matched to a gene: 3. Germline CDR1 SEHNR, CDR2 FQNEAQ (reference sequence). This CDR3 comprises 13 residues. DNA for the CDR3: TGTGCCAGCAGCGCCAGGGGGCGCACTGAAGCTTTCTTT. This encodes CASSARGRTEAFF.

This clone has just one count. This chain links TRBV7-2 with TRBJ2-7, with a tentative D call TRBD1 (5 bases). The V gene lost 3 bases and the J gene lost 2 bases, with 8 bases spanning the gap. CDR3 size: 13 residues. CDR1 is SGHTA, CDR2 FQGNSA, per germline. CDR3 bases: TGTGCCAGCAGCTTGGACACTACCTACGAGCAGTACTTC. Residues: CASSLDTTYEQYF.

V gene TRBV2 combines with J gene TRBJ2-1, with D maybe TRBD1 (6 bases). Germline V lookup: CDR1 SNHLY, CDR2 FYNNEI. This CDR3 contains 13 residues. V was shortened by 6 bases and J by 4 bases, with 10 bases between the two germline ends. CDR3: CASRADSYNEQFF. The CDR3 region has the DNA TGTGCCAGCAGAGCGGACAGTTACAATGAGCAGTTCTTC.

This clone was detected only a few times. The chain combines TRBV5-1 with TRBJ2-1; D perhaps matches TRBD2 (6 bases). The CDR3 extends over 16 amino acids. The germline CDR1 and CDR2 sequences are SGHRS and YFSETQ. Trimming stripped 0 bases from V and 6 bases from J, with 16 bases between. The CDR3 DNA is TGCGCCAGCAGCTTGGCATTTGCGGGGACCCCCAATGAGCAGTTCTTC. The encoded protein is CASSLAFAGTPNEQFF.

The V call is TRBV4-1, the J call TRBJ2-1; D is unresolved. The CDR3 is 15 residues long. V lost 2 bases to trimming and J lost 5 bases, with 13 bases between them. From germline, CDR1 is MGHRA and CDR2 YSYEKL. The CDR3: CASSQIKQFDNEQFF. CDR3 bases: TGCGCCAGCAGCCAAATCAAACAGTTTGACAATGAGCAGTTCTTC.

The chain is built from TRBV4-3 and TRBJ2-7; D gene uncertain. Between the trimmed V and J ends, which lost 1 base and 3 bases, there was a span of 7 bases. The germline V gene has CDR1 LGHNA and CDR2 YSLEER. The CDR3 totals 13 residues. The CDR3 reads CASSQGLDYEQYF. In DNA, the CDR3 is TGCGCCAGCAGCCAAGGGCTTGACTACGAGCAGTACTTC.

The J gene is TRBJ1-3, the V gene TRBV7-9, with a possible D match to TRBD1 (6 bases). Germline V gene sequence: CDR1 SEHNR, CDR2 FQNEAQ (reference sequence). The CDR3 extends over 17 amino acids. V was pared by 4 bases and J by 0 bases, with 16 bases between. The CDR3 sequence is CASSSPRRGLSGNTIYF. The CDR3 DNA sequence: TGTGCCAGCAGCTCCCCCCGGCGGGGGCTCTCTGGAAACACCATATATTTT.

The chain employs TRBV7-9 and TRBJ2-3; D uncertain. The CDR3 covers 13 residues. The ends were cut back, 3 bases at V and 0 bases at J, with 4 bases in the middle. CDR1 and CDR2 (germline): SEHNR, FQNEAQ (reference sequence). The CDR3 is CASSFESTDTQYF. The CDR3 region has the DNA TGTGCCAGCAGCTTTGAGAGCACAGATACGCAGTATTTT.

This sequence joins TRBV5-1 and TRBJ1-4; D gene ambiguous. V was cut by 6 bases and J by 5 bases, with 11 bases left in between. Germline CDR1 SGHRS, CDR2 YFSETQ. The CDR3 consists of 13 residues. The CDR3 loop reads CASKEGLNEKLFF. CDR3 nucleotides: TGCGCCAGCAAGGAGGGTCTAAATGAAAAACTGTTTTTT.

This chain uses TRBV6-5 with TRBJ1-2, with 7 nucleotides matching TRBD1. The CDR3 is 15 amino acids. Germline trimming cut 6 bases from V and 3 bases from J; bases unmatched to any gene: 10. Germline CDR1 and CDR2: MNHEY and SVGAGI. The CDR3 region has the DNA TGTGCCAGCAGGACTGTCGAGGGGGCGTACTATGGCTACACCTTC. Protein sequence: CASRTVEGAYYGYTF.

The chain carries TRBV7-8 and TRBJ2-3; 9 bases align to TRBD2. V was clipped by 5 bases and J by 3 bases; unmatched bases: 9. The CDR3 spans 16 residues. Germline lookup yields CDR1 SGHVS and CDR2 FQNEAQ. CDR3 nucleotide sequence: TGTGCCAGCAGCGCTAGACTGGCGGGGGGGACAGATACGCAGTATTTT. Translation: CASSARLAGGTDTQYF.